This passage covers 23 T cell receptor beta chains from one sample sequenced in a study of CD8+ T cells in alopecia areata. This sample's treatment: oral pan-JAK inhibitor, 5-10 mg twice daily. Extracted RNA was reverse transcribed into cDNA, the sequencing template. Assay: immunoSEQ multiplex PCR; the TCRdb copy retains only in-frame clones and omits some. The sample gives hundreds of thousands of clones, less than 45% of which show up once; 0.48% is in the top ten. This specimen was CD4+ T cells sorted from blood, taken around week 31, from a patient treated with tofacitinib. These receptor sequences come from a human donor with alopecia areata.

This chain joins TRBV5-1 and TRBJ1-1; D remains ambiguous. V lost 4 bases and J 7 bases, leaving 11 bases between the germline ends. CDR1 is SGHRS, CDR2 YFSETQ, per germline. The CDR3 is 12 residues long. The CDR3 DNA follows: TGCGCCAGCAGCGATGGTAGAGGTGAAGCTTTCTTT. This codes for CASSDGRGEAFF.

The rearrangement uses TRBV14 and TRBJ2-1; a weak D match, TRBD2 (7 bases). The V end lost 3 bases, the J end lost 6 bases, and 18 bases lay between the germline ends. The CDR3 totals 16 residues. Per the germline V gene, CDR1 is SGHDN and CDR2 is FVKESK. The CDR3 is CASSQGGLSTVNEQFF. The CDR3 coding sequence is TGTGCCAGCAGCCAGGGGGGGCTCAGCACAGTCAATGAGCAGTTCTTC.

The rearrangement uses TRBV6-5 and TRBJ2-6; D is unresolved. V gave up 5 bases and J gave up 0 bases, with 8 bases separating them. The CDR3 is 15 amino acids. Germline V gene sequence: CDR1 MNHEY, CDR2 SVGAGI. CDR3 nucleotide sequence: TGTGCCAGCAGTCAGTTCTCCTCTGGGGCCAACGTCCTGACTTTC. Translation: CASSQFSSGANVLTF.

This chain connects TRBV30 to TRBJ1-2, with D possibly being TRBD1 (6 bases). The CDR3 loop spans 15 amino acids. V lost 2 bases, J lost 1 base, and 14 bases lay in between. Germline CDR1 and CDR2: GTSNPN and SVGIG (reference sequence). CDR3 amino acids: CAWSMGHTVNYGYTF. The CDR3 DNA sequence: TGTGCCTGGAGTATGGGACATACCGTTAACTATGGCTACACCTTC.

The CDR3 is CASSFGHGATYEQYF. For the CDR3, the DNA is TGTGCCAGCAGCTTTGGTCACGGGGCTACCTACGAGCAGTACTTC. This chain joins TRBV5-5 and TRBJ2-7; D possibly matches TRBD1 or TRBD2 (5 bases each). The CDR3 covers 15 residues. Germline values: CDR1 SGHKS, CDR2 YYEKEE (reference sequence). V lost 2 bases and J lost 2, with 14 bases in between.

Details on this clone: This probably arose from a read error, given a far larger clone one base away. This chain links TRBV7-9 with TRBJ2-5; D not resolved. This CDR3 region has 12 residues. The germline gives CDR1 SEHNR, CDR2 FQNEAQ (reference sequence). Between the trimmed V and J ends, which lost 0 bases and 5 bases, there was a span of 4 bases. As DNA, the CDR3 is TGTGCCAGCAGCTTAGCGTGGGAGACCCAGTACTTC. This sequence encodes CASSLAWETQYF.

This clone was found many times. The chain employs TRBV6-6 and TRBJ1-2; 8 bases are shared with TRBD1. The CDR3 contains 14 residues. V lost 7 bases and J lost 1; bases outside the gene matches: 5. Germline-derived CDR1 and CDR2 are MNHNY and SVGAGI (reference sequence). The CDR3 is CASNTDRDNYGYTF. DNA for the CDR3: TGTGCCAGCAATACGGACAGGGATAACTATGGCTACACCTTC.

This clone was recorded a few times. The chain links TRBV4-1 to TRBJ2-1; D remains ambiguous. The ends were cut back, 1 base at V and 1 base at J, with 11 bases in the middle. Germline V gene sequence: CDR1 MGHRA, CDR2 YSYEKL. This CDR3 spans 16 amino acids. CDR3 loop: CASSQGKSLSYNEQFF. CDR3 DNA: TGCGCCAGCAGCCAAGGGAAGTCACTTTCCTACAATGAGCAGTTCTTC.

A few counts support this clone. The rearrangement uses TRBV18 and TRBJ2-1; maybe TRBD2 (6 bases). Germline V gene data show CDR1 as KGHSH and CDR2 as LQKENI. The length of the CDR3 is 15 residues. Trimming took off 0 bases at V and 10 bases at J, with 16 bases between the two ends. CDR3 protein: CASSPPHAARGEQFF. As DNA, the CDR3 is TGTGCCAGCTCACCACCCCATGCAGCTCGGGGGGAGCAGTTCTTC.

V and J are TRBV4-2 and TRBJ1-6; 8 bases map to TRBD1. Unmatched junction bases numbered 12, after V lost 4 bases and J lost 10 bases. Per germline, CDR1 LGHNA and CDR2 YNFKEQ. The CDR3 contains 16 residues. The DNA of the CDR3 is TGTGCCAGCAGCCGCGCGGCGGACAGGGAGGAATCACCCCTCCACTTT. It translates to CASSRAADREESPLHF.

J is TRBJ1-5 and V is TRBV9, with D maybe TRBD1 (5 bases). CDR1 and CDR2 from the germline V gene are SGDLS and YYNGEE. The CDR3 is 14 amino acids. Trimming took off 6 bases at V and 3 bases at J, with 13 bases between the two ends. CDR3 loop: CASTIGGDNQPQHF. The CDR3 DNA follows: TGTGCCAGCACAATTGGGGGAGACAATCAGCCCCAGCATTTT. The full variable domain, its missing parts supplied by reference TRBV9 and TRBJ1-5, is DSGVTQTPKHLITATGQRVTLRCSPRSGDLSVYWYQQSLDQGLQFLIQYYNGEERAKGNILERFSAQQFPDLHSELNLSSLELGDSALYFCASTIGGDNQPQHFGDGTRLSIL.

This chain connects TRBV6-5 to TRBJ2-7; a weak D match, TRBD1 (5 bases). Deletions cut 2 bases from V and 0 bases from J, with 8 bases between. This CDR3 contains 14 residues. Germline CDR1 and CDR2: MNHEY and SVGAGI. This CDR3 reads CASSYRGNSYEQYF. The CDR3 nucleotides are TGTGCCAGCAGTTACAGGGGCAACTCCTACGAGCAGTACTTC.

The chain employs TRBV6-5 and TRBJ1-2; D is undetermined. This CDR3 comprises 14 residues. V shed 7 bases and J shed 4 bases, with 16 bases lying between them. Looked up from germline, CDR1 is MNHEY and CDR2 is SVGAGI. For the CDR3, the DNA is TGTGCCAGCAAAGACGGACCATCCCGCTATGGCTACACCTTC. Translated, it gives CASKDGPSRYGYTF.

In its sample, this clone was seen once. The chain links TRBV5-1 to TRBJ1-1; D may be TRBD1 (5 bases). The germline gives CDR1 SGHRS, CDR2 YFSETQ. Trimming removed 2 bases at V and 3 bases at J, with 8 bases between. This CDR3 comprises 13 residues. Here the CDR3 DNA reads TGCGCCAGCAGCTTTAAAGGGGACACTGAAGCTTTCTTT. Protein: CASSFKGDTEAFF. Full variable domain (outside the CDR3, taken from reference TRBV5-1 and TRBJ1-1): KAGVTQTPRYLIKTRGQQVTLSCSPISGHRSVSWYQQTPGQGLQFLFEYFSETQRNKGNFPGRFSGRQFSNSRSEMNVSTLELGDSALYLCASSFKGDTEAFFGQGTRLTVV.

The sample holds a few counts of this clone. The rearrangement uses TRBV6-6 and TRBJ1-2; unclear D gene. The germline CDR1 and CDR2 sequences are MNHNY and SVGAGI (reference sequence). The CDR3 consists of 12 residues. V was trimmed by 2 bases and J by 7 bases, leaving 8 bases between them. CDR3: CASSYDLGGYTF. The CDR3 nucleotides are TGTGCCAGCAGTTACGACCTAGGTGGCTACACCTTC.

The chain employs TRBV30 and TRBJ2-4; D uncertain. V lost 2 bases to trimming and J lost 0 bases, with 11 bases between them. This CDR3 is built from 15 residues. Germline CDR1 GTSNPN, CDR2 SVGIG (reference sequence). The CDR3 reads CAWSLGALAKNIQYF. The CDR3 nucleotides read TGTGCCTGGAGTTTAGGCGCATTAGCCAAAAACATTCAGTACTTC. Full variable domain (missing parts from reference TRBV30 and TRBJ2-4): SQTIHQWPATLVQPVGSPLSLECTVEGTSNPNLYWYRQAAGRGLQLLFYSVGIGQISSEVPQNLSASRPQDRQFILSSKKLLLSDSGFYLCAWSLGALAKNIQYFGAGTRLSVL.

The rearrangement links TRBV25-1 to TRBJ2-1; D is possibly TRBD1 (5 bases). From germline, CDR1 is MGHDK and CDR2 SYGVNS. This CDR3 region has 13 residues. Deletions cut 7 bases from V and 5 bases from J, with 12 bases between. CDR3 residues: CASTLQGHNEQFF. CDR3 nucleotides: TGTGCCAGCACTCTGCAGGGTCACAATGAGCAGTTCTTC.

This clone came up a few times. Within the sample, other DNA sequences also encode this same CDR3. The rearrangement links TRBV5-1 to TRBJ2-1, with 12 bases matching TRBD2. The V gene's germline CDR1 is SGHRS and CDR2 YFSETQ. The CDR3 consists of 16 residues. The ends lost 5 bases at V and 0 bases at J; junction bases unmatched: 3. CDR3 region: CASSLTSGGSYNEQFF. The CDR3 region has the DNA TGCGCCAGCAGTCTGACTAGCGGGGGCTCCTACAATGAGCAGTTCTTC.

Here the CDR3 reads CSVGIRRSRKNTGELFF. CDR3 nucleotides: TGCAGCGTTGGAATTCGGCGCAGTCGAAAGAACACCGGGGAGCTGTTTTTT. J is TRBJ2-2 and V is TRBV29-1; D unclear. The CDR3 is 17 residues long. Trimming cost V 4 bases and J 1 base, with 19 bases left between them. Germline CDR1 reads SQVTM; CDR2 reads ANQGSEA.

The CDR3: CASSQDASGVEDTQYF. CDR3 nucleotides: TGCGCCAGCAGCCAAGATGCTAGCGGGGTCGAAGATACGCAGTATTTT. The chain joins TRBV4-1 to TRBJ2-3; 9 nucleotides align to TRBD2. Trimming removed 0 bases from V and 5 bases from J; junction bases left unmatched: 6. The CDR3 is made up of 16 amino acids. Germline V gene lookup returns CDR1 MGHRA and CDR2 YSYEKL.

The J gene is TRBJ2-7, the V gene TRBV5-1; 10 nucleotides align to TRBD1. Per germline, CDR1 SGHRS and CDR2 YFSETQ. With 4 bases clipped from V and 2 bases from J, the junction kept 6 bases outside the gene matches. There are 15 residues in the CDR3. The CDR3 nucleotides are TGCGCCAGCAGCCTCCTTGGACAGGGGGCCTACGAGCAGTACTTC. Translating it yields CASSLLGQGAYEQYF.

The CDR3 sequence: CASSPTGFGGANVLTF. DNA for the CDR3: TGTGCCAGCTCACCCACAGGGTTCGGTGGGGCCAACGTCCTGACTTTC. The V and J genes are TRBV18 and TRBJ2-6; D possibly corresponds to TRBD1 (6 bases). CDR3 length: 16 amino acids. Germline lookup yields CDR1 KGHSH and CDR2 LQKENI. V lost 3 bases to trimming and J lost 3 bases, with 12 bases between them.

This chain joins TRBV30 and TRBJ1-2, with a tentative D call TRBD1 (5 bases). Trimming removed 8 bases from V and 3 bases from J, with 13 bases in between. CDR3 length: 12 residues. Germline values: CDR1 GTSNPN, CDR2 SVGIG (reference sequence). CDR3 bases: TGTGCCCTCCTCCAAGGGGACTATGGCTACACCTTC. This encodes CALLQGDYGYTF.